Described below is a single T cell receptor beta chain sequence and its context. The data were obtained in a study of T cell changes during pregnancy in multiple sclerosis. Repertoires were generated with immunoSEQ multiplex PCR, while TCRdb's copy carries only in-frame clones and drops some. This repertoire shows 25,000 to 30,000 clones, approximately 89% found once; its top ten account for over 5.5%. J gave up 5 bases and V 6 bases, and 11 bases lay outside the gene matches. This CDR3 is 16 amino acids long. Germline values: CDR1 SGHNT, CDR2 YYREEE (reference sequence). This chain connects TRBV5-4 to TRBJ2-1; 10 positions agree with TRBD2. The specimen was CD8+ T cells from peripheral blood mononuclear cells, collected after pregnancy. This receptor was identified in a female donor with multiple sclerosis, enrolled in a pregnancy study. The CDR3 loop is CASKNPGLATNNEQFF. Here the CDR3 DNA reads TGTGCCAGCAAAAACCCGGGACTAGCGACCAACAATGAGCAGTTCTTC.